The present TCR beta chain was sequenced within a study of blood T cell repertoires in COVID-19. CDR3 length equals 17 residues. From germline, CDR1 is MNHNS and CDR2 SASEGT. The germline V and J ends were trimmed by 2 bases and 6 bases, with 17 bases remaining between them. Original handling: Scientists estimated how many nucleated cells there were by amplifying reference gene primers. The assay was immunoSEQ multiplex PCR, and TCRdb's table has in-frame clones only and misses some. Clone size and V and J calls were adopted from that table, with D and trimming inferred from the DNA. The table includes 150,000 to 200,000 clones, approximately 83% detected once.

The sample comprised PBMCs or T cells enriched from blood (not recorded which). The source is a woman aged 55 to 70 who had recovered from COVID-19. The chain carries TRBV6-1 and TRBJ1-6, with a weak D call TRBD1 (6 bases). Written as DNA, the CDR3 is TGTGCCAGCAGTGAAATCGGACAGCGGCTGCTTAATTCACCCCTCCACTTT. Amino acid sequence: CASSEIGQRLLNSPLHF.